Listed here are 26 T cell receptor beta chains from one sample, sequenced in a study of memory CD4+ T cells and cytomegalovirus serostatus. The sort gate was single viable CD3+CD4+CD8-CD45RO+ cells for memory CD4+ T cells. Assay: immunoSEQ multiplex PCR; the TCRdb copy retains only in-frame clones and omits some. This sample has about 45,000 clones, with roughly 78% found just once. Sequenced sample: memory CD4+ T cells from blood. These receptors all stem from an adult in good health and CMV-seronegative.

V gene TRBV7-9 combines with J gene TRBJ1-6; D not certain. The CDR3 has 14 residues. Germline V gene sequence: CDR1 SEHNR, CDR2 FQNEAQ (reference sequence). The ends were cut back, 5 bases at V and 5 bases at J, with 10 bases in the middle. The CDR3, as DNA: TGTGCCAGCAGCCCGCGACCCGATAATTCACCCCTCCACTTT. Residues: CASSPRPDNSPLHF.

The chain uses TRBV7-9 and TRBJ2-5; D is ambiguous. V was shortened by 0 bases and J by 4 bases, with 9 bases between the two germline ends. The CDR3 runs to 14 residues. CDR1 is SEHNR and CDR2 is FQNEAQ in the germline V gene (reference sequence). As DNA, the CDR3 is TGTGCCAGCAGCTTAGCTCAGACGGCAGAGACCCAGTACTTC. Translated: CASSLAQTAETQYF.

The chain links TRBV5-1 to TRBJ2-5; maybe TRBD1 (5 bases). V was pared by 4 bases and J by 1 base, with 11 bases between. The CDR3 covers 14 residues. CDR1 and CDR2 from the germline V gene are SGHRS and YFSETQ. CDR3 residues: CASSQGAAQETQYF. The DNA for the CDR3 is TGCGCCAGCAGCCAAGGGGCCGCCCAAGAGACCCAGTACTTC.

The V and J genes are TRBV27 and TRBJ1-2; 7 positions match TRBD1. The CDR3 has 13 residues. From germline, CDR1 is MNHEY and CDR2 SMNVEV (reference sequence). Unmatched junction bases numbered 7, after V lost 7 bases and J lost 5 bases. In DNA, the CDR3 is TGTGCCAGCAAGCGGACAGGAGCGTATGGCTACACCTTC. It codes for CASKRTGAYGYTF.

The chain uses TRBV5-1 and TRBJ2-7; unclear D gene. The CDR3 is 13 residues long. V was cut by 4 bases and J by 6 bases, with 14 bases left in between. From germline, CDR1 is SGHRS and CDR2 YFSETQ. For the CDR3, the DNA is TGCGCCAGCAGCCAAGAAATGTGGGGCGAGCAGTACTTC. It encodes CASSQEMWGEQYF. Together with reference TRBV5-1 and TRBJ2-7, the CDR3 gives the full variable domain: KAGVTQTPRYLIKTRGQQVTLSCSPISGHRSVSWYQQTPGQGLQFLFEYFSETQRNKGNFPGRFSGRQFSNSRSEMNVSTLELGDSALYLCASSQEMWGEQYFGPGTRLTVT.

The chain carries TRBV11-2 and TRBJ1-2; no reliable D call. Trimming stripped 5 bases from V and 13 bases from J, with 20 bases between. Germline CDR1 is SGHAT and CDR2 is FQNNGV. The CDR3 runs 13 residues. The CDR3 DNA sequence: TGTGCCAGCAGCCAAAACCTGGTCTTGACCTCCACCTTC. This translates into CASSQNLVLTSTF.

CDR3 nucleotides: TGTGCCAGCAGCTTGGGAGGGCCAAGCACAGATACGCAGTATTTT. It specifies CASSLGGPSTDTQYF. V usage is TRBV5-4 and J usage is TRBJ2-3; a possible D gene is TRBD2 (5 bases). V was trimmed by 0 bases and J by 0 bases, leaving 8 bases between them. The CDR3 is 15 residues long. The V gene's germline CDR1 is SGHNT and CDR2 YYREEE (reference sequence).

This sequence joins TRBV10-3 and TRBJ2-7; 11 nucleotides line up with TRBD1. Losses at the gene ends were 3 bases for V and 3 bases for J; bases not matched to a gene: 10. This CDR3 is built from 17 residues. Germline V gene data show CDR1 as ENHRY and CDR2 as SYGVKD. The chain's CDR3 is CAISELHWGTGGYEQYF. The DNA of the CDR3 is TGTGCCATCAGTGAACTTCATTGGGGGACAGGGGGCTACGAGCAGTACTTC.

The chain uses TRBV4-1 and TRBJ1-1; D gene ambiguous. This CDR3 comprises 15 residues. CDR1 MGHRA and CDR2 YSYEKL come from the germline V gene. The V end was cut by 0 bases, the J end by 6 bases, with 14 bases between. The CDR3 here is CASSQEWANGAEAFF. CDR3 DNA sequence: TGCGCCAGCAGCCAAGAATGGGCCAACGGGGCTGAAGCTTTCTTT.

The chain is built from TRBV29-1 and TRBJ2-3; D not resolved. The CDR3 spans 15 residues. CDR1 and CDR2 (germline): SQVTM, ANQGSEA. V shed 1 base and J shed 4 bases, with 15 bases lying between them. The CDR3 coding sequence is TGCAGCGTTGAAGGTGATTTGAGTTCAGCAGATACGCAGTATTTT. Its protein product is CSVEGDLSSADTQYF.

The CDR3 DNA sequence: TGCGCCAGCAGCCAAGATCCGCGGGGGGGTTCCTACAATGAGCAGTTCTTC. Translating it yields CASSQDPRGGSYNEQFF. The chain combines TRBV4-3 with TRBJ2-1; 9 bases align to TRBD2. CDR3 size: 17 residues. The V gene end was trimmed by 0 bases and the J gene end by 1 base; junction bases not matched to a gene: 4. The germline CDR1 and CDR2 sequences are LGHNA and YSLEER.

This clone showed up just a few times. The identical CDR3 is also encoded by other nucleotide sequences in the sample. The chain links TRBV28 to TRBJ1-5, with D possibly being TRBD1 (5 bases). The germline V gene encodes CDR1 MDHEN and CDR2 SYDVKM. The CDR3 is 14 amino acids. V was cut by 3 bases and J by 3 bases, with 9 bases left in between. The CDR3 DNA reads TGTGCCAGCAGTTTGGGAGGGACCAATCAGCCCCAGCATTTT. Protein sequence: CASSLGGTNQPQHF.

This chain links TRBV28 with TRBJ2-5, with D perhaps TRBD2 (6 bases). This CDR3 is built from 14 residues. The germline V gene has CDR1 MDHEN and CDR2 SYDVKM. V was pared by 3 bases and J by 2 bases, with 10 bases between. CDR3 DNA sequence: TGTGCCAGCAGTTTGGAGGGACGGCAAGAGACCCAGTACTTC. Protein product: CASSLEGRQETQYF.

V is TRBV2 and J is TRBJ2-2; possible D gene TRBD1, 5 bases. Per germline, CDR1 SNHLY and CDR2 FYNNEI. V was pared by 6 bases and J by 4 bases, with 12 bases between. The CDR3 contains 14 residues. The CDR3 sequence is CASRVGATTGELFF. CDR3 bases: TGTGCCAGCAGAGTAGGGGCGACCACCGGGGAGCTGTTTTTT.

The sample holds one count of this clone. This chain uses TRBV10-2 with TRBJ2-3, with 7 bases lining up with TRBD1. The J segment lost 5 bases and the V segment lost 8 bases, leaving 4 bases of the junction unmatched. The germline gives CDR1 WSHSY, CDR2 SAAADI. The CDR3 spans 12 residues. CDR3 protein: CASGRQGDTQYF. DNA of the CDR3: TGCGCCAGCGGCCGACAGGGAGATACGCAGTATTTT.

V is TRBV11-2 and J is TRBJ2-7; D unresolved. The germline V gene has CDR1 SGHAT and CDR2 FQNNGV. Trimming stripped 1 base from V and 6 bases from J, with 10 bases between. This CDR3 has 13 amino acids. CDR3 DNA: TGTGCCAGCAGCTTAGGCGGCGGAGCCGAGCAGTACTTC. This gives the protein CASSLGGGAEQYF.

The V call is TRBV4-1, the J call TRBJ1-1, with D possibly matching TRBD1 (5 bases). The CDR3 has 14 residues. Per germline, CDR1 MGHRA and CDR2 YSYEKL. The V and J ends lost 2 bases and 6 bases respectively, with 13 bases between them. The CDR3: CASSQPLGESEAFF. The CDR3 DNA is TGCGCCAGCAGCCAACCACTGGGGGAGTCTGAAGCTTTCTTT.

J is TRBJ1-1 and V is TRBV6-5, with no clear D. With 2 bases removed from V and 5 bases from J, the gap between germline ends came to 6 bases. CDR3 length: 12 amino acids. Germline CDR1 reads MNHEY; CDR2 reads SVGAGI. CDR3 sequence reads: CASSYGSTEAFF. CDR3 sequence (DNA): TGTGCCAGCAGTTACGGGTCGACTGAAGCTTTCTTT.

The chain carries TRBV29-1 and TRBJ2-1; unclear D gene. The germline gives CDR1 SQVTM, CDR2 ANQGSEA. The V gene lost 1 base and the J gene lost 4 bases, with 5 bases spanning the gap. The CDR3 is 12 amino acids. CDR3 nucleotide sequence: TGCAGCGTTGAAGGGAGTTACAATGAGCAGTTCTTC. Translation gives CSVEGSYNEQFF.

The sample holds a few counts of this clone. CDR3 in amino acids: CASSIDGTVYGYTF. The CDR3 coding sequence is TGTGCCAGTAGTATAGACGGGACGGTCTATGGCTACACCTTC. J is TRBJ1-2 and V is TRBV19; the D gene is possibly TRBD1 (5 bases). V lost 0 bases and J 4 bases, leaving 9 bases between the germline ends. CDR1 is LNHDA, CDR2 SQIVND, per germline (reference sequence). The CDR3 totals 14 residues.

The chain links TRBV7-8 to TRBJ2-5; D is perhaps TRBD2 (5 bases). The germline V and J ends were trimmed by 2 bases and 9 bases, with 16 bases remaining between them. CDR1 is SGHVS, CDR2 FQNEAQ, per germline. CDR3 size: 14 residues. The CDR3 nucleotides read TGTGCCAGCAGCTTACCGGGGTCCCCCCGGGCCCAGTACTTC. Its protein is CASSLPGSPRAQYF.

The V call is TRBV12-2, the J call TRBJ2-7. TRBV12-2 is listed as a pseudogene. The CDR3 is 12 amino acids. In DNA form, the CDR3 reads TGTGCAAGTCGCTTAGCGGGGTACGAGCAGTACTTC. Its translation is CASRLAGYEQYF.

V is TRBV7-2 and J is TRBJ1-1, with D perhaps matching TRBD1 (5 bases). CDR3 length: 14 amino acids. Germline CDR1 is SGHTA and CDR2 is FQGNSA. Trimming removed 4 bases from V and 11 bases from J, with 20 bases in between. CDR3 coding DNA: TGTGCCAGCAGCTATGAAGCCAGGGCCGCGATTGCTTTCTTT. It yields the protein CASSYEARAAIAFF.

This chain links TRBV29-1 with TRBJ2-7; 8 bases agree with TRBD1. Germline values: CDR1 SQVTM, CDR2 ANQGSEA. The CDR3 consists of 11 residues. The V and J ends lost 4 bases and 9 bases, in that order; junction bases with no gene match: 5. The CDR3 sequence: CSVALGQGQYF. CDR3 bases: TGCAGCGTTGCTCTCGGACAGGGGCAGTACTTC.

Judged by abundance, this clone is medium-sized. The chain recombines TRBV30 with TRBJ1-5; no firm D call. V lost 0 bases to trimming and J lost 7 bases, with 10 bases between them. This CDR3 has 13 residues. Looked up from germline, CDR1 is GTSNPN and CDR2 is SVGIG (reference sequence). The CDR3 region has the DNA TGTGCCTGGAGTGTCACTTCCGAACAGCCCCAGCATTTT. Amino acid sequence: CAWSVTSEQPQHF.

The V and J genes are TRBV28 and TRBJ2-7; D is possibly TRBD2 (5 bases). From germline, CDR1 is MDHEN and CDR2 SYDVKM. V was cut by 1 base and J by 3 bases, with 19 bases left in between. The CDR3 extends over 17 amino acids. The CDR3 DNA sequence: TGTGCCAGCAGTTTATCGGCGGGCGGAATTTACTTCTACGAGCAGTACTTC. Protein product: CASSLSAGGIYFYEQYF.